This T cell receptor beta chain was retrieved from a study of CD8+ T cells in alopecia areata. The wider study: Tofacitinib administration persisted for 6 to 18 months, succeeded by 6 months off drug.

In each case, RNA was isolated and then reverse transcribed into cDNA as the sequencing template. The repertoire was sequenced with immunoSEQ multiplex PCR; TCRdb's copy has only in-frame clones and lacks some. This table has around 70,000 clones, roughly 30% appearing once. Germline V gene data show CDR1 as SGHTA and CDR2 as FQGNSA. Trimming removed 3 bases from V and 3 bases from J, with 14 bases in between. This CDR3 is 16 amino acids long. There are a few counts of this clone. Treatment described: oral pan-JAK inhibitor, 5-10 mg twice daily. Punch biopsies of lesional scalp, plus peripheral blood, were taken from alopecia areata patients.

This chain connects TRBV7-2 to TRBJ2-2, with D perhaps matching TRBD2 (6 bases). The sequence was obtained from a human donor with alopecia areata. This material consisted of CD8+ T cells sorted from blood, taken at week 4, from a patient treated with tofacitinib. CDR3 nucleotides: TGTGCCAGCAGCTTGTCGGTACTAGCTGACACCGGGGAGCTGTTTTTT. It encodes CASSLSVLADTGELFF. Full variable domain (outside the CDR3, taken from reference TRBV7-2 and TRBJ2-2): GAGVSQSPSNKVTEKGKDVELRCDPISGHTALYWYRQSLGQGLEFLIYFQGNSAPDKSGLPSDRFSAERTGGSVSTLTIQRTQQEDSAVYLCASSLSVLADTGELFFGEGSRLTVL.